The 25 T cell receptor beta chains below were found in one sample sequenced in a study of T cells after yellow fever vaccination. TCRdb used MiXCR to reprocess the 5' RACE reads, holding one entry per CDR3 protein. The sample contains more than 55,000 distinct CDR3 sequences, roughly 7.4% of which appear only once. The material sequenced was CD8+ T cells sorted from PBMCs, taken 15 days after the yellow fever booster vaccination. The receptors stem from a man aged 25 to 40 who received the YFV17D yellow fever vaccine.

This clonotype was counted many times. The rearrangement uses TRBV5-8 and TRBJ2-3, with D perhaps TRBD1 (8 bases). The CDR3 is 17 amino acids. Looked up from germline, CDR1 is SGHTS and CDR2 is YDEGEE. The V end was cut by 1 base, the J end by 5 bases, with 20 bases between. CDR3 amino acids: CASSLIAGEGTGDTQYF. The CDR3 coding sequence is TGTGCCAGCAGCTTGATTGCGGGAGAAGGGACAGGAGATACGCAGTATTTT.

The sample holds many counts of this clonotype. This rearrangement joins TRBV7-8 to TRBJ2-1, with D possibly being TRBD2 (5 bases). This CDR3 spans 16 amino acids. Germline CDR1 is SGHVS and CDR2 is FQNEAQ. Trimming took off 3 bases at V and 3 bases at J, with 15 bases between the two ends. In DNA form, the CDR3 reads TGTGCCAGCAGCTTCGGACCCCTAGGAGGCTACAATGAGCAGTTCTTC. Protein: CASSFGPLGGYNEQFF.

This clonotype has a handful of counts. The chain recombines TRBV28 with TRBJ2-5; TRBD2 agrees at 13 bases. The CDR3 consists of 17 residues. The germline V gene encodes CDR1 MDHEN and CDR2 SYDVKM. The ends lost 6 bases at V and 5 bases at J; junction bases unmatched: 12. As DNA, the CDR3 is TGTGCCAGCAGACCCCACGGACTAGCGGGAGTTGGCGAGACCCAGTACTTC. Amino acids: CASRPHGLAGVGETQYF. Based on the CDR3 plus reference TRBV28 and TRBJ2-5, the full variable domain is DVKVTQSSRYLVKRTGEKVFLECVQDMDHENMFWYRQDPGLGLRLIYFSYDVKMKEKGDIPEGYSVSREKKERFSLILESASTNQTSMYLCASRPHGLAGVGETQYFGPGTRLLVL.

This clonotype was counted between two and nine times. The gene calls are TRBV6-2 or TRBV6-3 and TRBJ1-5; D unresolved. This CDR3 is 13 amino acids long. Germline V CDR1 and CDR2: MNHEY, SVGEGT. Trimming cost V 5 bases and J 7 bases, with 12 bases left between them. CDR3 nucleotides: TGTGCCAGCAGTGGAGAGGAGTGGCAGCCCCAGCATTTT. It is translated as CASSGEEWQPQHF.

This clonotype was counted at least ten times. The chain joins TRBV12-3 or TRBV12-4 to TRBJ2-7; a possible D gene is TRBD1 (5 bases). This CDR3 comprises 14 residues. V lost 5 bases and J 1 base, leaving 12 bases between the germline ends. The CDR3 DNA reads TGTGCCAGCAGTCTCCAAGGGGTTTCCTACGAGCAGTACTTC. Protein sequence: CASSLQGVSYEQYF.

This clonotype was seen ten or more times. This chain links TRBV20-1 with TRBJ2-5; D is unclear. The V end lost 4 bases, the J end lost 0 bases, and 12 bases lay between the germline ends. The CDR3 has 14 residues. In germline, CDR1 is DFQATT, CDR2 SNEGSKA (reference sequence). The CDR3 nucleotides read TGCAGTGCTAAGGCCTCAGGCTACCAAGAGACCCAGTACTTC. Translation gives CSAKASGYQETQYF.

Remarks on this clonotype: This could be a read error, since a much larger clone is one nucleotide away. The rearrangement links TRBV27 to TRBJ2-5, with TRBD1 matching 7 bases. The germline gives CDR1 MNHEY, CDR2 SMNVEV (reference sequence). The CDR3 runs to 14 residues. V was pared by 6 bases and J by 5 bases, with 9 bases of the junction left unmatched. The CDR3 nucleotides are TGTGCCAGCAGCAACGAGGGGACAGCGGAGACCCAGTACTTC. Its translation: CASSNEGTAETQYF.

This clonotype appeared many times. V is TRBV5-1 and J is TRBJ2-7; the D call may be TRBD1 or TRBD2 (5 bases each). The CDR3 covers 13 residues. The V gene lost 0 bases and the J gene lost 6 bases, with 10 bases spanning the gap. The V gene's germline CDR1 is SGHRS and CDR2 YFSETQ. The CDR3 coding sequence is TGCGCCAGCAGCTTGGATTCAGGGAGCGAGCAGTACTTC. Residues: CASSLDSGSEQYF.

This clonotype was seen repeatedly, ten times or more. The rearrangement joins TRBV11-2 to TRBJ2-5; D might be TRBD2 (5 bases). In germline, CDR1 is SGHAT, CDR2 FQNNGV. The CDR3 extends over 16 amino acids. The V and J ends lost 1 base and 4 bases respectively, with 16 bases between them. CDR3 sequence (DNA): TGTGCCAGCAGCTTAGCCCACCACACGGCGGGAGAGACCCAGTACTTC. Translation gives CASSLAHHTAGETQYF. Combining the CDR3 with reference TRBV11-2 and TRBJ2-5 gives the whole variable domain EAGVAQSPRYKIIEKRQSVAFWCNPISGHATLYWYQQILGQGPKLLIQFQNNGVVDDSQLPKDRFSAERLKGVDSTLKIQPAKLEDSAVYLCASSLAHHTAGETQYFGPGTRLLVL.

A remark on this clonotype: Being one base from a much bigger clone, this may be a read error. The chain's CDR3 is CSVGNGGLLAQTYF. In nucleotides, the CDR3 is TGCAGCGTTGGAAATGGTGGCTTACTAGCGCAGACGTATTTT. This chain connects TRBV29-1 to TRBJ2-3; 7 bases are a match to TRBD2. CDR3 length equals 14 residues. J was trimmed by 14 bases and V by 4 bases; bases with no gene match: 18. CDR1 SQVTM and CDR2 ANQGSEA come from the germline V gene.

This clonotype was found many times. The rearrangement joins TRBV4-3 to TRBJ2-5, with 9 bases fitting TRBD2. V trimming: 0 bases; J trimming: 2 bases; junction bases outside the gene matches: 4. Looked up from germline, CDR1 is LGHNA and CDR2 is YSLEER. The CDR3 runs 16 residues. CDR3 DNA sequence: TGCGCCAGCAGCCAAGATCTGACTAGCGGACAAGAGACCCAGTACTTC. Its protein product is CASSQDLTSGQETQYF.

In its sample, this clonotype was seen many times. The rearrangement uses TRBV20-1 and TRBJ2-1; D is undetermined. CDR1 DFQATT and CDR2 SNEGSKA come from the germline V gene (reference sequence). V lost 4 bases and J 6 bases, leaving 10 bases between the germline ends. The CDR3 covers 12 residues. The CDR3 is CSAMPPSNEQFF. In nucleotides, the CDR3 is TGCAGTGCTATGCCTCCTAGCAATGAGCAGTTCTTC.

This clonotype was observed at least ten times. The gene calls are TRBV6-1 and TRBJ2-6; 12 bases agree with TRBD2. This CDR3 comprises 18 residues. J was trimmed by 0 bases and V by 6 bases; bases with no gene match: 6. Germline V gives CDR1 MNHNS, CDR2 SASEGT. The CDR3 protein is CASRRLAGVTSGANVLTF. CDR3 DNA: TGTGCCAGCAGAAGACTAGCGGGAGTTACCTCTGGGGCCAACGTCCTGACTTTC.

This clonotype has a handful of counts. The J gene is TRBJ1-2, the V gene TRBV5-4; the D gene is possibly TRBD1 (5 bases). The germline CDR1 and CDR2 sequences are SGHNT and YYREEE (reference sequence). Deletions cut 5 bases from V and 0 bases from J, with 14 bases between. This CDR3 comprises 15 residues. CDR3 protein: CASRTGLEANYGYTF. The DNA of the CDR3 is TGTGCCAGCAGGACGGGACTTGAAGCTAACTATGGCTACACCTTC.

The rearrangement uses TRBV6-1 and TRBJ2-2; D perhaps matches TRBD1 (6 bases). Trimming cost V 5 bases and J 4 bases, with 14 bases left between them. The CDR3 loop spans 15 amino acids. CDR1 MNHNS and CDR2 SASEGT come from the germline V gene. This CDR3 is CASSPQGWSTGELFF. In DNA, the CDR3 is TGTGCCAGCAGTCCACAGGGATGGAGCACCGGGGAGCTGTTTTTT.

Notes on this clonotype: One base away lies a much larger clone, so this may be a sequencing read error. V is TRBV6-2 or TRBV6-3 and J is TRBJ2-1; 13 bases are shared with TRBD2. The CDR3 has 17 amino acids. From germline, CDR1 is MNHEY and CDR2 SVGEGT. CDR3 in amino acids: CATLGLAGPPSCNEQFF. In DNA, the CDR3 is TGTGCCACCCTGGGACTAGCGGGGCCGCCCTCCTGCAATGAGCAGTTCTTC.

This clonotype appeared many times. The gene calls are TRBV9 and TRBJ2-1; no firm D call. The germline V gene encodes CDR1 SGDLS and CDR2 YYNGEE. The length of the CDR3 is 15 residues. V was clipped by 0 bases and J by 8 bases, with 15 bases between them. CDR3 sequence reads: CASSVELGLFDEQFF. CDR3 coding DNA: TGTGCCAGCAGCGTAGAGCTCGGCCTTTTTGATGAGCAGTTCTTC.

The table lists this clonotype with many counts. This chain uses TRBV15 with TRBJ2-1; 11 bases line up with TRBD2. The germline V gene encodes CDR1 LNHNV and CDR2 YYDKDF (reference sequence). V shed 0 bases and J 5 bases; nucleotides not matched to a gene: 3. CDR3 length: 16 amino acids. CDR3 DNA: TGTGCCACCAGCAGAGATTTAGCGGGAGGGGACAATGAGCAGTTCTTC. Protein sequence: CATSRDLAGGDNEQFF.

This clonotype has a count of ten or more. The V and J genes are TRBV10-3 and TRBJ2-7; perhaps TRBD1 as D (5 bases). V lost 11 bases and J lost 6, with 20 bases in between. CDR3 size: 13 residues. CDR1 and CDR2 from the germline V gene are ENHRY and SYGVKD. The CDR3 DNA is TGTGCCTCCAGGGCATACCAGAGTGCCGAGCAGTACTTC. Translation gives CASRAYQSAEQYF.

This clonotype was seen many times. The CDR3, as DNA: TGTGCCAGCAGCCATCTACCGGGGAGGCCGAACACCGGGGAGCTGTTTTTT. Protein: CASSHLPGRPNTGELFF. The rearrangement uses TRBV3-1 and TRBJ2-2; TRBD2 is a possible D gene (6 bases). CDR1 LGHDT and CDR2 YNNKEL come from the germline V gene (reference sequence). Trimming stripped 3 bases from V and 0 bases from J, with 14 bases between. CDR3 length equals 17 residues.

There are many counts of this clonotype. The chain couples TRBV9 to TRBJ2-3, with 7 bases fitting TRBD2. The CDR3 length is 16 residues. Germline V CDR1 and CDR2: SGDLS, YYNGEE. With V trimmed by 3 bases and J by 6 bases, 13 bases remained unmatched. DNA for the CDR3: TGTGCCAGCAGCGGTTCTAGCGGAGGTTCTGTCGATACGCAGTATTTT. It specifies CASSGSSGGSVDTQYF.

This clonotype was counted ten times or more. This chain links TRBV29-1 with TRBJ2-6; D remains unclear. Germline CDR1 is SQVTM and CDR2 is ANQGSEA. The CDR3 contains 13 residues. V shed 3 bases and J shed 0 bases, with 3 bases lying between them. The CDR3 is CSVEGSGANVLTF. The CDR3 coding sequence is TGCAGCGTTGAGGGCTCTGGGGCCAACGTCCTGACTTTC.

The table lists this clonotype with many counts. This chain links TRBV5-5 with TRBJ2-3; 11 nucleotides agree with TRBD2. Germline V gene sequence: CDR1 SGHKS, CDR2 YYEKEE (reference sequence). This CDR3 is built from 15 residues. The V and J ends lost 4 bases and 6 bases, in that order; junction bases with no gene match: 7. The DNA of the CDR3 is TGTGCCAGCAGCCAACTAGCGGGAGTTTCGGATACGCAGTATTTT. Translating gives CASSQLAGVSDTQYF.

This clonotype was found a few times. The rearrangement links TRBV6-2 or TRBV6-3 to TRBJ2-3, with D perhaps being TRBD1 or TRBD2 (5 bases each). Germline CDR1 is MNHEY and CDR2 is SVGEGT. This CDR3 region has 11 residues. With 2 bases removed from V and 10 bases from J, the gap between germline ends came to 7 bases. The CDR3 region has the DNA TGTGCCAGCAGTTACGGGGACGCGCAGTATTTT. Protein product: CASSYGDAQYF.

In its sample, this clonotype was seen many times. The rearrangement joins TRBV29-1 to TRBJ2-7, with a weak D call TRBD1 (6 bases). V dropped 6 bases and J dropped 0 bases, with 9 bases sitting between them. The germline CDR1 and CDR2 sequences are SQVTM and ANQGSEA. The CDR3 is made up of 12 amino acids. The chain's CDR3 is CSVQGSSYEQYF. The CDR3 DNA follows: TGCAGCGTACAGGGCAGCTCCTACGAGCAGTACTTC.